This passage covers 3 T cell receptor beta chains from one sample sequenced in a study of cytomegalovirus exposure and HLA in healthy donors. The PCR employed 60 Vbeta primers together with 13 Jbeta primers. Sequencing was performed with immunoSEQ multiplex PCR; in TCRdb, only in-frame clones are kept and a portion is missing. The table includes over 100,000 clones, about 9.2% detected once. The sequenced sample consisted of PBMCs. These receptors came from a woman between 35 and 50 years old in good health and CMV-seropositive.

For the CDR3, the DNA is TGTGCCAGCAGCCCTACTCTCTTAACCTCTGGGGCCAACGTCCTGACTTTC. It encodes CASSPTLLTSGANVLTF. The chain recombines TRBV9 with TRBJ2-6; D unclear. This CDR3 comprises 17 residues. Germline V lookup: CDR1 SGDLS, CDR2 YYNGEE. V shed 4 bases and J shed 0 bases, with 14 bases lying between them.

This clone was seen more than once but under ten times. The chain joins TRBV19 to TRBJ1-1; tentative D call: TRBD1 (5 bases). This CDR3 spans 14 amino acids. Per germline, CDR1 LNHDA and CDR2 SQIVND (reference sequence). V lost 3 bases, J lost 5 bases, and 13 bases lay in between. CDR3 loop: CASSIVAGKTEAFF. The CDR3 region has the DNA TGTGCCAGTAGTATCGTAGCAGGGAAAACTGAAGCTTTCTTT.

This clone turned up a few times. This chain connects TRBV27 to TRBJ1-1, with no clear D. The V end lost 0 bases, the J end lost 3 bases, and 8 bases lay between the germline ends. Germline V gives CDR1 MNHEY, CDR2 SMNVEV (reference sequence). The CDR3 spans 14 residues. The CDR3 spells CASSLSGRDTEAFF. The CDR3 nucleotides are TGTGCCAGCAGTTTATCAGGGAGGGACACTGAAGCTTTCTTT.